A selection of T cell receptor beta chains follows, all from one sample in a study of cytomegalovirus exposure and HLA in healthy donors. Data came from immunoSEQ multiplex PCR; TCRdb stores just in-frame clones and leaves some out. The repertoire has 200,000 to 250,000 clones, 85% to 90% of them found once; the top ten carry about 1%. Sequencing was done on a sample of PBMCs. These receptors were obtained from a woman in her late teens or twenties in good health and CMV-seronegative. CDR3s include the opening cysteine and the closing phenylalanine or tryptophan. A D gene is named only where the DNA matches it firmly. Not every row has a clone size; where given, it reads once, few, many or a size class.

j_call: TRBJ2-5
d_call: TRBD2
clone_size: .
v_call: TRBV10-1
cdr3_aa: CASSSTSGSVKTQYF
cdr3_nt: TGCGCCAGCAGTTCGACTAGCGGGAGCGTGAAGACCCAGTACTTC

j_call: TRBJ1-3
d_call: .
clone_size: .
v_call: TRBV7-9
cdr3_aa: CASSLEGSGNTIYF
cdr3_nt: TGTGCCAGCAGCTTAGAGGGGTCTGGAAACACCATATATTTT

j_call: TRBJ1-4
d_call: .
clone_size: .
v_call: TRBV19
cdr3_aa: CASSISATNEKLFF
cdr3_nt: TGTGCCAGTAGTATCAGTGCAACTAATGAAAAACTGTTTTTT

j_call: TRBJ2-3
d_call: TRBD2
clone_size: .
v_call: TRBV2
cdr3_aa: CASRSMGGRALDTQYF
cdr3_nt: TGTGCCAGCAGGTCCATGGGCGGGAGGGCCCTGGATACGCAGTATTTT

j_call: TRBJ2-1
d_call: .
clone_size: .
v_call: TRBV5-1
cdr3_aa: CASSPLPGDLNEQFF
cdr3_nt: TGCGCCAGCAGTCCCCTTCCGGGAGATTTGAATGAGCAGTTCTTC

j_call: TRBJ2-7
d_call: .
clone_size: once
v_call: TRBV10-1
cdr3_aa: CASSESGRGSYEQYF
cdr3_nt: TGCGCCAGCAGTGAGTCAGGCCGCGGGTCCTACGAGCAGTACTTC

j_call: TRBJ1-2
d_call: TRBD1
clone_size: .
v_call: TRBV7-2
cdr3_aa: CASSLVGTGGGDGYTF
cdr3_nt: TGTGCCAGCAGCTTAGTAGGGACAGGGGGCGGGGATGGCTACACCTTC

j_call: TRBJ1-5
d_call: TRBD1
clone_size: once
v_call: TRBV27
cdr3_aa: CASSFSTGDYNQPQHF
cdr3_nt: TGTGCCAGCAGTTTTTCGACAGGGGATTATAATCAGCCCCAGCATTTT

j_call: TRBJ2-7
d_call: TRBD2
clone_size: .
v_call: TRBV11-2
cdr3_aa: CASRPGGRGYEQYF
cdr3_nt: TGTGCCAGCAGGCCGGGGGGGCGAGGTTACGAGCAGTACTTC

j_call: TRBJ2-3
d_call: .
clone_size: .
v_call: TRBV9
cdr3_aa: CASSVAERSTDTQYF
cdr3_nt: TGTGCCAGCAGCGTAGCGGAGCGTAGCACAGATACGCAGTATTTT

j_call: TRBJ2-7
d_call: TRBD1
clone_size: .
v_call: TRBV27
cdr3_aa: CASSLFGQGLPLSYEQYF
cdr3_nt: TGTGCCAGCAGTTTATTCGGACAGGGGCTTCCACTCTCCTACGAGCAGTACTTC

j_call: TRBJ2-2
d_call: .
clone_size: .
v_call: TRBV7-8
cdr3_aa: CASSPELSRELFF
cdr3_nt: TGTGCCAGCAGCCCGGAGCTCTCCCGGGAGCTGTTTTTT

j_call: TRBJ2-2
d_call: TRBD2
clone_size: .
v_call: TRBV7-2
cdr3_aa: CASSSVLAGAGELFF
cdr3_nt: TGTGCCAGCAGCTCTGTACTAGCGGGGGCCGGGGAGCTGTTTTTT

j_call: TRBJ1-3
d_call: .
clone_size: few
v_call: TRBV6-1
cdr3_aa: CASSPSRSGNTIYF
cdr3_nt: TGTGCCAGCAGTCCCTCGAGATCTGGAAACACCATATATTTT

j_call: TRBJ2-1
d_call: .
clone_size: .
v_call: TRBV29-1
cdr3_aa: CSVHGSKGLDEQFF
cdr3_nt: TGCAGCGTGCACGGGAGTAAGGGACTCGATGAGCAGTTCTTC

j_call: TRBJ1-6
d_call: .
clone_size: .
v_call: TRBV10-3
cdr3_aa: CAATETYNSPLHF
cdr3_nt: TGTGCCGCAACAGAGACATATAATTCACCCCTCCACTTT

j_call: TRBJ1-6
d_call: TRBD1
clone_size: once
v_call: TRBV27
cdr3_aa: CASSFISGQGLNSPLHF
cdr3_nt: TGTGCCAGCAGTTTCATCTCAGGACAGGGTCTAAATTCACCCCTCCACTTT

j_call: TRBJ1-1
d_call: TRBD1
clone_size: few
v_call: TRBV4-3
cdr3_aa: CASSPLGQPREAFF
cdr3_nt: TGCGCCAGCAGCCCCCTGGGACAGCCCAGGGAAGCTTTCTTT

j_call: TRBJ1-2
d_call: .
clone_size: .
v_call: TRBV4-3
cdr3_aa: CASSQEAGRLSYGYTF
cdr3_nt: TGCGCCAGCAGCCAAGAGGCGGGCCGGCTCAGCTATGGCTACACCTTC

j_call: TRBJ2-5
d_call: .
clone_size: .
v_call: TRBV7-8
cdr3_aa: CASSSVPGQHRQETQYF
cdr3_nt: TGTGCCAGCAGCTCCGTCCCCGGACAGCACCGCCAAGAGACCCAGTACTTC

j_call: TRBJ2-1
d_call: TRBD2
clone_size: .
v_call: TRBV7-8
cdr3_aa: CASSLGAGGPGNEQFF
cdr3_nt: TGTGCCAGCAGCTTAGGGGCGGGAGGGCCGGGGAATGAGCAGTTCTTC

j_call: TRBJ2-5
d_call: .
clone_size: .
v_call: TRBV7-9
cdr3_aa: CASTTASPRGARKKETQYF
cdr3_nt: TGTGCCAGCACCACGGCCTCACCACGTGGGGCTAGGAAGAAGGAGACCCAGTACTTC

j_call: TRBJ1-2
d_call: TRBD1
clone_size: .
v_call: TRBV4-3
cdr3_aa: CASSQGPGGYGYTF
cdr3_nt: TGCGCCAGCAGCCAAGGGCCAGGGGGCTATGGCTACACCTTC

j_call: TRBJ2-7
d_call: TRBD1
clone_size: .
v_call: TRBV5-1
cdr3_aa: CASSSGQGDEQYF
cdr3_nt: TGCGCCAGCAGCTCGGGACAGGGGGACGAGCAGTACTTC

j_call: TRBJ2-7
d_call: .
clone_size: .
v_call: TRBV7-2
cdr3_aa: CASSLGRGLHEQYF
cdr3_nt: TGTGCCAGCAGCTTAGGGAGGGGGCTGCACGAGCAGTACTTC

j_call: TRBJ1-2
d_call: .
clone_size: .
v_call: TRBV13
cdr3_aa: CASSLGRGVSYTF
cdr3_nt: TGTGCCAGCAGCTTAGGAAGAGGTGTAAGCTACACCTTC

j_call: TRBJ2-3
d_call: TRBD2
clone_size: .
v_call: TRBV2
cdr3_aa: CASTSSGGPIDTQYF
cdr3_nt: TGTGCCAGCACTTCTTCGGGGGGGCCGATAGATACGCAGTATTTT

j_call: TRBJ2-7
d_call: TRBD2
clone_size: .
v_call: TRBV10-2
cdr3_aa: CASRVGLAGSYEQYF
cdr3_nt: TGCGCCAGCAGGGTGGGACTAGCGGGTTCCTACGAGCAGTACTTC

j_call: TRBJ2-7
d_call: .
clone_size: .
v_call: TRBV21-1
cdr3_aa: CASSKPRLAGGLLEQYF
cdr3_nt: TGTGCCAGCAGCAAACCTCGGTTAGCGGGGGGCCTGCTGGAGCAGTACTTC

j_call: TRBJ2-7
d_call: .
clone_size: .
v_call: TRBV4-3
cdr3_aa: CASSQDRGRAGYEQYF
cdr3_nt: TGCGCCAGCAGCCAAGATAGAGGCAGGGCAGGCTACGAGCAGTACTTC

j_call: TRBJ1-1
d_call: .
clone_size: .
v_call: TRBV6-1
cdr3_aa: CASSTRRGSTEAFF
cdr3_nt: TGTGCCAGCAGTACCCGCAGGGGTTCCACTGAAGCTTTCTTT

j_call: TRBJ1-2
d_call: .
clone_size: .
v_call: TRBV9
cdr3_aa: CASSGFDVSDGYTF
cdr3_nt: TGTGCCAGCAGCGGTTTTGATGTCTCGGATGGCTACACCTTC